One and the same sample provided the 9 T cell receptor beta chains below, sequenced in a study of T cells in narcolepsy listed by TCRdb under 2018. The library was obtained by the immunoSEQ multiplex PCR assay. Sourced from immuneACCESS, this table was stored by TCRdb with only in-frame sequences that have V and J called. A share of the clones is absent; for the studies checked, an unresolved V gene accounts for under half, and the remainder has no known explanation. The sample includes tens of thousands of clones, with over 70% observed a single time. The top ten clonotypes cover 3% to 4% of the sample. The specimen was memory (CD45RA-) CD4+ T cells from blood. This specimen's cell subset or site label, per the study, means: memory T cells sorted ex vivo from peripheral blood. The receptors were gathered from a human donor in good health.

The chain employs TRBV14 and TRBJ1-1; D perhaps matches TRBD1 (5 bases). The CDR3 contains 16 residues. CDR1 is SGHDN, CDR2 FVKESK, per germline. The V end was cut by 0 bases, the J end by 2 bases, with 13 bases between. CDR3 region: CASSQEGRGYNTEAFF. CDR3 nucleotides: TGTGCCAGCAGCCAAGAAGGAAGGGGATACAACACTGAAGCTTTCTTT.

The chain employs TRBV2 and TRBJ2-5; D is undetermined. In germline, CDR1 is SNHLY, CDR2 FYNNEI. The CDR3 runs to 11 residues. V lost 3 bases, J lost 7 bases, and 6 bases lay in between. The CDR3 loop is CASSDRGTQYF. The DNA for the CDR3 is TGTGCCAGCAGTGACCGAGGGACCCAGTACTTC.

V is TRBV10-3 and J is TRBJ1-5, with a possible D match to TRBD1 (6 bases). V lost 6 bases, J lost 15 bases, and 21 bases lay in between. The CDR3 has 13 residues. Germline V gives CDR1 ENHRY, CDR2 SYGVKD. The CDR3 reads CAISPEIRGGRHF. The CDR3 nucleotides read TGTGCCATCAGCCCGGAAATCAGGGGAGGACGGCATTTT.

V and J are TRBV4-1 and TRBJ2-1, with no clear D. Germline CDR1 MGHRA, CDR2 YSYEKL. The CDR3 contains 14 residues. V shed 1 base and J shed 3 bases, with 7 bases lying between them. CDR3 protein: CASSQVAGYNEQFF. The DNA of the CDR3 is TGCGCCAGCAGCCAAGTGGCCGGCTACAATGAGCAGTTCTTC.

Turning to this clone: The sample contains more than one DNA sequence encoding this CDR3. The V and J genes are TRBV11-2 and TRBJ1-5; TRBD1 is a possible D gene (6 bases). There are 14 residues in the CDR3. V lost 3 bases, J lost 2 bases, and 8 bases lay in between. The V gene's germline CDR1 is SGHAT and CDR2 FQNNGV. CDR3 sequence (DNA): TGTGCCAGCAGCTTGGCAGGGGGCAATCAGCCCCAGCATTTT. It encodes CASSLAGGNQPQHF.

This chain uses TRBV6-5 with TRBJ1-2; TRBD1 is a possible D gene (6 bases). Germline V gives CDR1 MNHEY, CDR2 SVGAGI. Trimming removed 6 bases from V and 3 bases from J, with 11 bases in between. The CDR3 totals 13 residues. In DNA, the CDR3 is TGTGCCAGCAGCCGAGGGGGGGACTATGGCTACACCTTC. This gives the protein CASSRGGDYGYTF.

The genes are TRBV27 and TRBJ2-3, with D maybe TRBD1 (5 bases). The CDR3 has 17 residues. V was pared by 4 bases and J by 2 bases, with 19 bases between. Germline values: CDR1 MNHEY, CDR2 SMNVEV (reference sequence). The CDR3 is CASSYQAQTVSTDTQYF. CDR3 sequence (DNA): TGTGCCAGCAGTTACCAAGCCCAGACAGTTTCCACAGATACGCAGTATTTT.

The chain links TRBV19 to TRBJ1-2; D perhaps matches TRBD1 (6 bases). The CDR3 covers 16 residues. Germline CDR1 and CDR2: LNHDA and SQIVND (reference sequence). Trimming shortened V by 0 bases and J by 7 bases, and 18 bases separated the two germline ends. DNA of the CDR3: TGTGCCAGTAGTATAGATCACCGGGACAAGCTTGGTGGCTACACCTTC. It encodes CASSIDHRDKLGGYTF.

The gene calls are TRBV11-2 and TRBJ2-1; D is unresolved. Trimming removed 5 bases from V and 2 bases from J, with 7 bases in between. This CDR3 is 13 amino acids long. CDR1 and CDR2 from the germline V gene are SGHAT and FQNNGV. This CDR3 reads CASSLGAYNEQFF. In nucleotides, the CDR3 is TGTGCCAGCAGCCTCGGAGCCTACAATGAGCAGTTCTTC.